The entry that follows covers one T cell receptor (beta chain) sequence. Its matching antigen is unknown. The CDR3 is made up of 14 amino acids. The ends were cut back, 7 bases at V and 6 bases at J, with 18 bases in the middle. The germline V gene has CDR1 ENHRY and CDR2 SYGVKD. This record comes from a study of cytomegalovirus exposure and HLA in healthy donors. Broader study findings: Indistinguishable V segments such as TRBV6-2 and TRBV6-3 were excluded. Cytomegalovirus-associated status was assigned to approximately 160 TCR beta chains.

The PCR employed 60 Vbeta primers together with 13 Jbeta primers. This table comes from immunoSEQ multiplex PCR, and its TCRdb copy is limited to in-frame clones, with some not included. This table has around 210,000 clones, around 77% appearing once. Sequenced material: PBMCs. The sequence was obtained from a woman in her 30s in good health and CMV-seronegative. The chain uses TRBV10-3 and TRBJ1-2; D ambiguous. CDR3 sequence (DNA): TGTGCCATCACCAAGGGCGCCGGGATTAATGGCTACACCTTC. Translated, it gives CAITKGAGINGYTF.